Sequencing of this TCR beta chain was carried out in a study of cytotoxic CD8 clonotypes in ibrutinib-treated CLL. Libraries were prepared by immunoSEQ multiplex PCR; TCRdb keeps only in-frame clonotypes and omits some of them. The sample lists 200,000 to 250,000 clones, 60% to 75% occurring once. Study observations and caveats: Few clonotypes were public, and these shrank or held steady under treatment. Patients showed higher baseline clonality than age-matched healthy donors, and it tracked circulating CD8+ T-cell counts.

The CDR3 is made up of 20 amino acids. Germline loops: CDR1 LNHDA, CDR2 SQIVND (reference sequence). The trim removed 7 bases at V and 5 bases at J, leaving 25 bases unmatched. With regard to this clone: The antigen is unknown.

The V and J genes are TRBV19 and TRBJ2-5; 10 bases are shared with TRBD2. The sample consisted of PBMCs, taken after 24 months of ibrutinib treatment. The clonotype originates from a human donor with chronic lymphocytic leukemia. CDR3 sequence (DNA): TGTGCCAGTACCCCCTTACCCCTAGCGGGAGCGGGGGGAGCGCGGGAGACCCAGTACTTC. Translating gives CASTPLPLAGAGGARETQYF.